A single sample gave rise to the 26 T cell receptor beta chains below, sequenced in a study of shared clonotypes between healthy human individuals. This table comes from immunoSEQ multiplex PCR, and its TCRdb copy is limited to in-frame clones, with some not included. Of millions of clones listed, more than 80% are singletons. Sequenced: naive CD4+ T cells from PBMCs. Subset denoted: CD45RA+ positively selected. These receptors came from a man in his late teens or twenties in good health. Some clones in this sample may be carry-over from other donors' samples.

This clone has just one count. The chain carries TRBV4-3 and TRBJ2-3; 10 bases align to TRBD2. Germline V CDR1 and CDR2: LGHNA, YSLEER. The CDR3 loop spans 16 amino acids. Trimming at V came to 3 bases and at J to 8 bases, leaving 11 bases not matched to a gene. The CDR3 here is CASSHASGRAQGTQYF. Here the CDR3 DNA reads TGCGCCAGCAGCCATGCAAGCGGGAGGGCCCAAGGTACGCAGTATTTT.

This chain links TRBV21-1 with TRBJ2-1. TRBV21-1 is noted as a pseudogene. The CDR3 contains 18 residues. The CDR3 nucleotides read TGTGCCAGCAGCACCCCCGAGGGAGGAGGGAGGACAGACAATGAGCAGTTCTTC. As protein: CASSTPEGGGRTDNEQFF.

V and J are TRBV18 and TRBJ2-7; 12 nucleotides match TRBD2. This CDR3 region has 18 residues. V lost 2 bases, J lost 12 bases, and 20 bases stayed unmatched. Germline-derived CDR1 and CDR2 are KGHSH and LQKENI. The CDR3 region is CASSPSLTSGRSSEAWYF. CDR3 in DNA: TGTGCCAGCTCACCAAGTTTGACTAGCGGGAGATCCTCAGAGGCTTGGTACTTC.

The chain combines TRBV29-1 with TRBJ2-5; TRBD1 is a possible D gene (6 bases). CDR3 size: 15 residues. Germline loops: CDR1 SQVTM, CDR2 ANQGSEA. The V end was cut by 4 bases, the J end by 2 bases, with 17 bases between. Written as DNA, the CDR3 is TGCAGCGTTGGGGGGCGAGGTAGCGAACAAGAGACCCAGTACTTC. Protein sequence: CSVGGRGSEQETQYF.

This rearrangement joins TRBV18 to TRBJ2-5; 9 positions match TRBD1. The CDR3 has 14 residues. J was trimmed by 4 bases and V by 6 bases; bases with no gene match: 6. Germline CDR1 reads KGHSH; CDR2 reads LQKENI. The CDR3 protein is CASSRDRAGETQYF. CDR3 coding DNA: TGTGCCAGCTCTCGGGACAGGGCTGGAGAGACCCAGTACTTC.

The rearrangement uses TRBV5-1 and TRBJ1-1; D not resolved. Trimming cost V 1 base and J 4 bases, with 23 bases left between them. CDR3 length: 18 residues. CDR1 is SGHRS and CDR2 is YFSETQ in the germline V gene. DNA of the CDR3: TGCGCCAGCAGCTTGAGGCCGGGCATCTCCGGGGTCCCCACTGAAGCTTTCTTT. It encodes CASSLRPGISGVPTEAFF.

The rearrangement joins TRBV6-1 to TRBJ2-7; weak D call: TRBD2 (5 bases). V lost 7 bases, J lost 6 bases, and 10 bases lay in between. The CDR3 is made up of 11 amino acids. Germline V lookup: CDR1 MNHNS, CDR2 SASEGT. For the CDR3, the DNA is TGTGCCAGCAAGGGAGTGGGCGAGCAGTACTTC. Its protein is CASKGVGEQYF.

V is TRBV4-2 and J is TRBJ2-1; no definite D call. The CDR3 loop spans 18 amino acids. The V gene's germline CDR1 is LGHNA and CDR2 YNFKEQ. Trimming stripped 4 bases from V and 1 base from J, with 20 bases between. CDR3 protein: CASSRVARTQRSYNEQFF. CDR3 in DNA: TGTGCCAGCAGCCGAGTGGCCCGGACCCAACGTTCCTACAATGAGCAGTTCTTC.

Comment on this clone: This sample includes further DNA sequences coding for the same CDR3. V is TRBV5-1 and J is TRBJ2-3; D is undetermined. The germline CDR1 and CDR2 sequences are SGHRS and YFSETQ. V was clipped by 4 bases and J by 6 bases, with 9 bases between them. This CDR3 is 12 amino acids long. The CDR3 nucleotides read TGCGCCAGCAGCCGCGAGGCGGATACGCAGTATTTT. Amino acids: CASSREADTQYF.

This clone was found once. The chain is built from TRBV27 and TRBJ2-7; D remains unclear. Germline-derived CDR1 and CDR2 are MNHEY and SMNVEV (reference sequence). Trimming removed 4 bases from V and 6 bases from J, with 10 bases in between. This CDR3 is built from 12 residues. CDR3 nucleotides: TGTGCCAGCAGTTCTTGGGCTAGCGAGCAGTACTTC. Protein product: CASSSWASEQYF.

Remarks on this clone: Different DNA sequences within this sample yield the same CDR3. This sequence joins TRBV18 and TRBJ1-2; TRBD1 agrees at 7 bases. Germline V lookup: CDR1 KGHSH, CDR2 LQKENI. The CDR3 sequence is 13 residues long. Unmatched junction bases numbered 5, after V lost 2 bases and J lost 8 bases. DNA for the CDR3: TGTGCCAGCTCACCAGATCTACAGGGGGGCTACACCTTC. Protein product: CASSPDLQGGYTF.

V gene TRBV7-9 combines with J gene TRBJ2-1; 8 nucleotides line up with TRBD2. With 7 bases clipped from V and 4 bases from J, the junction kept 3 bases outside the gene matches. The CDR3 runs to 13 residues. Germline V gives CDR1 SEHNR, CDR2 FQNEAQ (reference sequence). The CDR3 loop reads CASKRERYNEQFF. CDR3 sequence (DNA): TGTGCCAGCAAGCGGGAGAGGTACAATGAGCAGTTCTTC.

The chain employs TRBV19 and TRBJ1-5; D is unresolved. Germline CDR1 LNHDA, CDR2 SQIVND (reference sequence). The V gene lost 3 bases and the J gene lost 8 bases, with 11 bases spanning the gap. This CDR3 has 13 amino acids. CDR3 sequence (DNA): TGTGCCAGTAGTATTCCACCCTGGGAGCCCCAGCATTTT. Translated, it gives CASSIPPWEPQHF.

The V gene is TRBV28, the J gene TRBJ2-7; D is perhaps TRBD1 (5 bases). The CDR3 covers 14 residues. V dropped 2 bases and J dropped 0 bases, with 8 bases sitting between them. Per germline, CDR1 MDHEN and CDR2 SYDVKM. The DNA of the CDR3 is TGTGCCAGCAGTTTACCACAGGACTCCTACGAGCAGTACTTC. Translation: CASSLPQDSYEQYF.

Comment on this clone: The same CDR3 is also encoded by other DNA sequences in this sample. The chain is built from TRBV18 and TRBJ1-1, with 9 bases matching TRBD1. The germline V gene has CDR1 KGHSH and CDR2 LQKENI. This CDR3 spans 15 amino acids. The J segment lost 1 base and the V segment lost 3 bases, leaving 3 bases of the junction unmatched. CDR3 in amino acids: CASSPLGQGNTEAFF. Written as DNA, the CDR3 is TGTGCCAGCTCACCGCTGGGACAGGGGAACACTGAAGCTTTCTTT. Using reference TRBV18 and TRBJ1-1 for the parts outside the CDR3, the full variable domain is NAGVMQNPRHLVRRRGQEARLRCSPMKGHSHVYWYRQLPEEGLKFMVYLQKENIIDESGMPKERFSAEFPKEGPSILRIQQVVRGDSAAYFCASSPLGQGNTEAFFGQGTRLTVV.

The chain is built from TRBV30 and TRBJ2-1; D uncertain. Between the trimmed V and J ends, which lost 3 bases and 8 bases, there was a span of 14 bases. Germline CDR1 and CDR2: GTSNPN and SVGIG (reference sequence). The CDR3 contains 13 residues. The chain's CDR3 is CAWRAVPVHEQFF. The CDR3 DNA follows: TGTGCCTGGAGGGCTGTCCCGGTCCATGAGCAGTTCTTC. The whole variable domain, filled in from reference TRBV30 and TRBJ2-1, reads SQTIHQWPATLVQPVGSPLSLECTVEGTSNPNLYWYRQAAGRGLQLLFYSVGIGQISSEVPQNLSASRPQDRQFILSSKKLLLSDSGFYLCAWRAVPVHEQFFGPGTRLTVL.

The chain recombines TRBV28 with TRBJ1-2, with D perhaps TRBD1 (5 bases). Looked up from germline, CDR1 is MDHEN and CDR2 is SYDVKM. This CDR3 spans 14 amino acids. V shed 6 bases and J shed 2 bases, with 13 bases lying between them. In DNA form, the CDR3 reads TGTGCCAGCAGCCGGGCAGGGTACAACTATGGCTACACCTTC. This encodes CASSRAGYNYGYTF.

The chain is built from TRBV19 and TRBJ1-2, with a possible D match to TRBD1 (6 bases). Germline V gene sequence: CDR1 LNHDA, CDR2 SQIVND (reference sequence). The length of the CDR3 is 13 residues. Trimming removed 4 bases at V and 3 bases at J, with 9 bases between. In nucleotides, the CDR3 is TGTGCCAGTAGTACTAACAGGGACTATGGCTACACCTTC. This encodes CASSTNRDYGYTF.

The rearrangement uses TRBV27 and TRBJ2-1, with TRBD1 matching over 7 bases. This CDR3 contains 14 residues. The germline gives CDR1 MNHEY, CDR2 SMNVEV (reference sequence). The junction had 2 bases not matched to a gene; V was cut back by 2 bases and J by 4 bases. CDR3 region: CASSLGTEYNEQFF. As DNA, the CDR3 is TGTGCCAGCAGTTTAGGGACAGAGTACAATGAGCAGTTCTTC.

The chain is built from TRBV5-4 and TRBJ2-3; 11 bases are a match to TRBD2. This CDR3 region has 16 residues. Looked up from germline, CDR1 is SGHNT and CDR2 is YYREEE (reference sequence). After removal of 4 bases from V and 4 bases from J, the junction contained 8 bases not matched to a gene. The CDR3 DNA reads TGTGCCAGCAGCCCGAAACTAGCGGGAGCGGCAGATACGCAGTATTTT. Residues: CASSPKLAGAADTQYF.

The chain links TRBV18 to TRBJ1-1; D may be TRBD1 (6 bases). This CDR3 comprises 14 residues. V lost 6 bases and J 3 bases, leaving 14 bases between the germline ends. Germline lookup yields CDR1 KGHSH and CDR2 LQKENI. The CDR3: CASSLDRFHTEAFF. The DNA of the CDR3 is TGTGCCAGCTCGTTGGACAGATTTCACACTGAAGCTTTCTTT.

The chain combines TRBV5-1 with TRBJ1-2; D might be TRBD1 (6 bases). Trimming removed 7 bases from V and 4 bases from J, with 26 bases in between. Per the germline V gene, CDR1 is SGHRS and CDR2 is YFSETQ. The CDR3 sequence is 17 residues long. Written as DNA, the CDR3 is TGCGCCAGCGCGATCACGACTTACAGGGAGACGCCCTATGGCTACACCTTC. Translation: CASAITTYRETPYGYTF.

The V gene is TRBV25-1, the J gene TRBJ1-4, with D tentatively TRBD1 (6 bases). With 5 bases removed from V and 3 bases from J, the gap between germline ends came to 7 bases. Germline loops: CDR1 MGHDK, CDR2 SYGVNS. This CDR3 region has 13 residues. CDR3 sequence reads: CASSKGANEKLFF. The CDR3 DNA sequence: TGTGCCAGCAGTAAGGGGGCTAATGAAAAACTGTTTTTT.

CDR3 residues: CASSEPRIGGYNEQFF. The CDR3 DNA reads TGTGCCAGCAGTGAACCGCGGATAGGGGGCTACAATGAGCAGTTCTTC. The chain carries TRBV6-1 and TRBJ2-1; D is perhaps TRBD1 (6 bases). The CDR3 has 16 residues. CDR1 MNHNS and CDR2 SASEGT come from the germline V gene. V was trimmed by 2 bases and J by 3 bases, leaving 14 bases between them.

This clone occurred a few times. The CDR3 loop reads CASSNSLWGAFF. CDR3 DNA: TGTGCCAGCAGCAACTCGCTCTGGGGCGCTTTCTTT. The chain carries TRBV6-6 and TRBJ1-1; D possibly corresponds to TRBD1 (5 bases). This CDR3 is built from 12 residues. Germline V gives CDR1 MNHNY, CDR2 SVGAGI (reference sequence). V was clipped by 6 bases and J by 11 bases, with 16 bases between them.

The chain joins TRBV7-2 to TRBJ2-1; 10 bases map to TRBD2. The CDR3 is 14 amino acids. V gave up 5 bases and J gave up 15 bases; unmatched junction bases: 13. CDR1 SGHTA and CDR2 FQGNSA come from the germline V gene. The CDR3 loop reads CASSLEASGSPRFF. For the CDR3, the DNA is TGTGCCAGCAGCCTAGAAGCTAGCGGGAGTCCTCGGTTCTTC.